Each of the 14 T cell receptor beta chains below was sequenced from the same sample in a study of blood T cells in healthy people across ages. A J-beta primer mix and a sample-barcoded 5' primer were used in a second PCR of roughly 7 to 12 cycles. One entry per CDR3 protein results from TCRdb running MiXCR on the 5' RACE reads. The table has some 930,000 distinct CDR3 sequences, 25% to 35% seen once. The same sample was also studied in work on T cells of mothers and their children.

The sequencing input was blood. All receptors come from a woman aged 40 to 50 in good health.

Comment on this clonotype: It may be a read error: a sequence one base away is much more abundant. CDR3 nucleotides: TGTGTCATCAGTGAGTCGACAGACTACAATGAGCAGTTCTTC. It encodes CVISESTDYNEQFF. This chain joins TRBV10-3 and TRBJ2-1; a weak D match, TRBD1 (5 bases). This CDR3 has 14 residues. The germline CDR1 and CDR2 sequences are ENHRY and SYGVKD.

There are a few counts of this clonotype. The junction does not match germline at one end; this may be a read error. V usage is TRBV30 and J usage is TRBJ2-5; TRBD2 might be the D (5 bases). The CDR3 is 15 amino acids. Germline assignment: CDR1 GTSNPN and CDR2 SVGIG (reference sequence). CDR3 sequence (DNA): TGTGCCCGGAGTGCTAAACTAGAAAACCAAGAGACCCAGTACTTC. Its protein product is CARSAKLENQETQYF.

In its sample, this clonotype was seen a few times. This chain joins TRBV11-2 and TRBJ1-1; TRBD1 aligns across 9 bases. The CDR3 runs to 15 residues. V was clipped by 1 base and J by 5 bases; unmatched bases: 5. Germline CDR1 and CDR2: SGHAT and FQNNGV. The CDR3 here is CASSLVTGGGTEAFF. CDR3 in DNA: TGTGCCAGCAGCTTAGTGACAGGGGGAGGAACTGAAGCTTTCTTT.

The chain carries TRBV27 and TRBJ1-2; D is uncertain. The CDR3 contains 14 residues. V was pared by 4 bases and J by 6 bases, with 15 bases between. Germline V lookup: CDR1 MNHEY, CDR2 SMNVEV (reference sequence). The CDR3 is CASSSWTSPDGYTF. CDR3 DNA: TGTGCCAGCAGTTCGTGGACCTCCCCGGATGGCTACACCTTC.

This clonotype was seen many times. The chain recombines TRBV4-3 with TRBJ2-7, with 7 bases lining up with TRBD1. V shed 1 base, J shed 4 bases, and the junction held 10 bases outside the gene matches. Germline values: CDR1 LGHNA, CDR2 YSLEER. This CDR3 comprises 16 residues. CDR3 sequence (DNA): TGCGCCAGCAGCCAAGGGTTTACAGGGGTCCCTTACGAGCAGTACTTC. Amino acids: CASSQGFTGVPYEQYF.

This clonotype was detected many times. This sequence joins TRBV5-1 and TRBJ1-2; D unresolved. V was clipped by 0 bases and J by 8 bases, with 14 bases between them. Germline V gene lookup returns CDR1 SGHRS and CDR2 YFSETQ. The length of the CDR3 is 14 residues. CDR3 in amino acids: CASSLARESLGYTF. The CDR3 coding sequence is TGCGCCAGCAGCTTGGCCCGGGAGTCGCTAGGCTACACCTTC.

This clonotype has only a few counts. The CDR3 protein is CASSPYRDRSSYEQYF. In DNA, the CDR3 is TGTGCCAGCAGCCCCTACCGGGACAGGAGCTCCTACGAGCAGTACTTC. The chain employs TRBV3-1 and TRBJ2-7; the match to TRBD1 covers 8 bases. Germline V gives CDR1 LGHDT, CDR2 YNNKEL (reference sequence). The CDR3 totals 16 residues. J was trimmed by 0 bases and V by 4 bases; bases with no gene match: 8.

In its sample, this clonotype was seen a few times. V and J are TRBV6-2 or TRBV6-3 and TRBJ2-7, with TRBD2 matching over 7 bases. This CDR3 comprises 14 residues. Germline CDR1 MNHEY, CDR2 SVGEGT. J gave up 5 bases and V 6 bases, and 10 bases lay outside the gene matches. CDR3 DNA: TGTGCCAGCAGGTTATTCGGGACTACCGACGAGCAGTACTTC. Translated: CASRLFGTTDEQYF.

This clonotype came up a few times. The V and J genes are TRBV24-1 and TRBJ2-1; 9 bases align to TRBD1. Unmatched junction bases numbered 3, after V lost 3 bases and J lost 1 base. Germline loops: CDR1 KGHDR, CDR2 SFDVKD. The CDR3 is 16 amino acids. The CDR3 region is CATSDIQGASYNEQFF. The CDR3 DNA follows: TGTGCCACCAGTGATATACAGGGGGCTTCCTACAATGAGCAGTTCTTC.

The rearrangement links TRBV18 to TRBJ1-5; perhaps TRBD1 as D (6 bases). Deletions cut 2 bases from V and 0 bases from J, with 8 bases between. Germline V gives CDR1 KGHSH, CDR2 LQKENI. The CDR3 spans 15 residues. The CDR3 nucleotides read TGTGCCAGCTCACCAAGGACAGCTAGCAATCAGCCCCAGCATTTT. Its translation is CASSPRTASNQPQHF.

This clonotype was seen a handful of times. Mismatch with germline at one junction end may stem from a read error. V usage is TRBV28 and J usage is TRBJ2-7; perhaps D is TRBD1 or TRBD2 (6 bases each). CDR1 is MDHEN and CDR2 is SYDVKM in the germline V gene. The CDR3 is made up of 15 amino acids. The CDR3 protein is CAGSPPGASGGEQYF. CDR3 sequence (DNA): TGTGCCGGCAGTCCCCCGGGGGCTTCCGGAGGGGAGCAGTACTTC.

This clonotype was observed at least ten times. The rearrangement links TRBV7-9 to TRBJ2-1, with 7 bases that match TRBD2. V lost 9 bases, J lost 4 bases, and 12 bases stayed unmatched. Germline loops: CDR1 SEHNR, CDR2 FQNEAQ (reference sequence). CDR3 length equals 15 residues. The CDR3: CASRPPGGPYNEQFF. The DNA of the CDR3 is TGTGCCAGTAGACCCCCGGGGGGACCTTACAATGAGCAGTTCTTC.

This clonotype was seen ten or more times. The chain joins TRBV7-2 to TRBJ2-7; 7 bases agree with TRBD2. CDR1 is SGHTA and CDR2 is FQGNSA in the germline V gene. CDR3 length equals 15 residues. V gave up 5 bases and J gave up 0 bases; unmatched junction bases: 7. CDR3 sequence reads: CASSLGGVSSYEQYF. The DNA for the CDR3 is TGTGCCAGCAGCCTTGGGGGGGTTAGCTCCTACGAGCAGTACTTC.

This clonotype was seen ten or more times. V and J are TRBV5-1 and TRBJ2-7; no definite D call. Trimming removed 0 bases from V and 6 bases from J, with 19 bases in between. Germline V CDR1 and CDR2: SGHRS, YFSETQ. The CDR3 totals 16 residues. The CDR3 coding sequence is TGCGCCAGCAGCTTGGATTCAGGACCCACCTCTGGCGAGCAGTACTTC. Its protein product is CASSLDSGPTSGEQYF.